This TCR beta chain was sequenced in a study of response to subunit inactivated influenza vaccine. Trimming took 8 bases from V and 7 from J, leaving 16 bases between them. CDR1 and CDR2 from the germline V gene are SGHDT and YYEEEE. CDR3 length: 12 amino acids. With regard to this clonotype: The antigen is undetermined.

Findings of the study overall: Authors suggested each seasonal flu vaccination may recruit only limited numbers of new T cells.

A single record per CDR3 protein comes from TCRdb applying MiXCR to the RT-PCR reads. The sample shows 530,000 or so distinct CDR3 sequences, approximately 24% of them seen only once. The sequence was obtained from a man between 50 and 59 years old who received an inactivated influenza vaccine. J is TRBJ2-7 and V is TRBV5-6; D is undetermined. The material was CD4+ T cells sorted from PBMCs, obtained more than 4 days after vaccination. The CDR3 loop is CARPSSKREQYF. The CDR3 DNA reads TGTGCCAGACCGAGCTCCAAGAGGGAGCAGTACTTC.